This T cell receptor (beta chain) stems from a study of T cells in Graves' hyperthyroidism and ophthalmopathy. Germline V CDR1 and CDR2: SEHNR, FQNEAQ (reference sequence). V lost 7 bases and J lost 2, with 20 bases in between. There are 16 residues in the CDR3. Study conclusions and caveats: Researchers found most expanded thyroid clonotypes above 0.001 in blood as well.

This clonotype was found many times. Its antigen is unidentified. Participants, patients aged 18 to 65, had newly diagnosed hyperthyroidism with a duration under 2 months. It was RNA transcripts that yielded the amplified TCR beta CDR3 regions. During a first-round RT-PCR of the TCR CDR3, the HTBI primer set was used. Each CDR3 protein gets one entry after TCRdb re-called the multiplex PCR reads with MiXCR. Among some 770,000 distinct CDR3 sequences, around 15% were seen once, and the ten largest hold roughly 8%. The sequenced sample was blood. The sequence was collected from a young man with Graves' hyperthyroidism. The genes are TRBV7-9 and TRBJ2-5; D could derive from TRBD1 or TRBD2 (5 bases each). CDR3 loop: CASTPGELDIQETQYF. The CDR3 DNA follows: TGTGCCAGCACCCCCGGGGAACTGGACATACAAGAGACCCAGTACTTC.